These 19 T cell receptor beta chains were sequenced from one sample in a study of patients and donors after allogeneic stem cell transplantation. Each CDR3 protein gets one entry after TCRdb re-called the RT-PCR reads with MiXCR. This repertoire shows about 960,000 distinct CDR3 sequences, about 20% found once; its top ten account for around 6%. The sequencing input was blood, either unsorted or a sorted T cell fraction (not recorded which). Receptor source: a human donor who was either an allogeneic HSCT recipient or a stem cell or donor lymphocyte infusion donor (not recorded which). It is not recorded whose cells these are; they may come from a transplant donor.

The genes are TRBV10-3 and TRBJ2-7; 12 bases map to TRBD1. With 10 bases clipped from V and 7 bases from J, the junction kept 8 bases outside the gene matches. The CDR3 totals 13 residues. CDR1 ENHRY and CDR2 SYGVKD come from the germline V gene. The CDR3 bases are TGTGCCACGGCCCGGGACAGGGGGCTTGAGCAGTACTTC. Encoded protein: CATARDRGLEQYF.

This chain uses TRBV6-1 with TRBJ2-3, with 12 positions matching TRBD2. The V and J ends lost 6 bases and 6 bases, in that order; junction bases with no gene match: 7. Germline V gives CDR1 MNHNS, CDR2 SASEGT. There are 15 residues in the CDR3. CDR3 sequence: CASRWTSGVPDTQYF. CDR3 sequence (DNA): TGTGCCAGCAGATGGACTAGCGGGGTTCCCGATACGCAGTATTTT.

This clonotype occurred a few times. This chain links TRBV9 with TRBJ2-5; no firm D call. V shed 3 bases and J shed 3 bases, with 6 bases lying between them. Germline values: CDR1 SGDLS, CDR2 YYNGEE. This CDR3 has 12 residues. This chain's CDR3 is CASSAGKETQYF. In nucleotides, the CDR3 is TGTGCCAGCAGCGCCGGAAAAGAGACCCAGTACTTC.

This sequence joins TRBV7-6 and TRBJ2-7, with D hard to call. Germline assignment: CDR1 SGHVS and CDR2 FNYEAQ. V lost 5 bases and J 2 bases, leaving 16 bases between the germline ends. The CDR3 spans 15 residues. In DNA form, the CDR3 reads TGTGCCAGCAGCCCCGACTCGGACCGAGCCTACGAGCAGTACTTC. Residues: CASSPDSDRAYEQYF.

V and J are TRBV3-1 and TRBJ1-1; 8 bases match TRBD1. The V gene's germline CDR1 is LGHDT and CDR2 YNNKEL (reference sequence). V gave up 2 bases and J gave up 2 bases; unmatched junction bases: 7. CDR3 length equals 16 residues. CDR3 in DNA: TGTGCCAGCAGCCAACGGAGACAGGGGCTAAACACTGAAGCTTTCTTT. It yields the protein CASSQRRQGLNTEAFF.

This clonotype came up a few times. This chain links TRBV29-1 with TRBJ2-7, with 10 bases that match TRBD1. Germline lookup yields CDR1 SQVTM and CDR2 ANQGSEA. The CDR3 is made up of 14 amino acids. V lost 2 bases, J lost 6 bases, and 7 bases stayed unmatched. CDR3 in DNA: TGCAGCGTTGAACCCCGGACAGGGGGTCGCGAGCAGTACTTC. Its protein product is CSVEPRTGGREQYF.

This clonotype turned up a few times. The chain uses TRBV5-1 and TRBJ2-1, with 9 nucleotides matching TRBD1. Germline CDR1 reads SGHRS; CDR2 reads YFSETQ. The CDR3 is made up of 17 amino acids. The junction had 9 bases not matched to a gene; V was cut back by 4 bases and J by 1 base. The CDR3 bases are TGCGCCAGCAGCCAGGGACAGGGACTTAGGTCCTACAATGAGCAGTTCTTC. It encodes CASSQGQGLRSYNEQFF.

This clonotype turned up a few times. This chain links TRBV12-3 or TRBV12-4 with TRBJ2-3; 7 positions match TRBD1. The CDR3 loop spans 18 amino acids. With 4 bases clipped from V and 0 bases from J, the junction kept 13 bases outside the gene matches. The CDR3 DNA reads TGTGCCAGCAGTTACTCCGACAGGGTGCCGAATAGCACAGATACGCAGTATTTT. This sequence encodes CASSYSDRVPNSTDTQYF.

This clonotype showed up just a few times. The rearrangement joins TRBV6-1 to TRBJ1-2, with D maybe TRBD1 (5 bases). Germline CDR1 and CDR2: MNHNS and SASEGT. V was pared by 5 bases and J by 8 bases, with 18 bases between. The CDR3 totals 14 residues. The CDR3 DNA is TGTGCCAGCAGTCTCATAGCAGGGAAGTGGGGCTACACCTTC. As protein: CASSLIAGKWGYTF.

The CDR3 is CASGGLAGGELFF. The CDR3, as DNA: TGTGCCAGCGGGGGACTAGCGGGGGGGGAGCTGTTTTTT. J is TRBJ2-2 and V is TRBV2; TRBD2 matches at 13 bases. The CDR3 length is 13 residues. Germline V gene data show CDR1 as SNHLY and CDR2 as FYNNEI. V lost 8 bases and J lost 8; bases outside the gene matches: 2.

The chain recombines TRBV24-1 with TRBJ2-3; TRBD2 is a possible D gene (6 bases). This CDR3 has 16 residues. Trimming removed 5 bases at V and 8 bases at J, with 22 bases between. CDR1 and CDR2 (germline): KGHDR, SFDVKD. The DNA of the CDR3 is TGTGCCACCAGTGCCCGACCGTGGGAGGATCGGGGTACGCAGTATTTT. This gives the protein CATSARPWEDRGTQYF.

CDR3 sequence (DNA): TGTGCCAGCACGAACGGCCTATCCTACGAGCAGTACTTC. This codes for CASTNGLSYEQYF. The J gene is TRBJ2-7, the V gene TRBV28; D gene ambiguous. The CDR3 length is 13 residues. V lost 7 bases to trimming and J lost 1 base, with 11 bases between them. Germline values: CDR1 MDHEN, CDR2 SYDVKM.

This rearrangement joins TRBV20-1 to TRBJ1-6; D remains ambiguous. The length of the CDR3 is 12 residues. V was cut by 5 bases and J by 8 bases, with 10 bases left in between. Germline V lookup: CDR1 DFQATT, CDR2 SNEGSKA (reference sequence). The CDR3 region is CSAPNGDSPLHF. The CDR3, as DNA: TGCAGTGCTCCAAATGGAGATTCACCCCTCCACTTT.

The V gene is TRBV20-1, the J gene TRBJ2-1; 14 nucleotides line up with TRBD2. J lost 1 base, V lost 2 bases, and 4 bases had no gene match. CDR1 is DFQATT, CDR2 SNEGSKA, per germline (reference sequence). This CDR3 is 17 amino acids long. CDR3 sequence: CSARIRTSGRSYNEQFF. The CDR3 region has the DNA TGCAGTGCTAGAATCAGGACTAGCGGGAGGTCCTACAATGAGCAGTTCTTC.

The rearrangement uses TRBV6-1 and TRBJ1-4; possible D gene TRBD1, 5 bases. CDR1 is MNHNS and CDR2 is SASEGT in the germline V gene. The V end was cut by 3 bases, the J end by 6 bases, with 8 bases between. The CDR3 length is 13 residues. CDR3 sequence: CASSDREYEKLFF. CDR3 nucleotide sequence: TGTGCCAGCAGTGACAGGGAGTATGAAAAACTGTTTTTT.

The chain links TRBV5-1 to TRBJ2-7, with D tentatively TRBD1 (5 bases). Trimming pared 2 bases from V and 3 bases from J, leaving 12 bases between. The CDR3 contains 14 residues. Germline V CDR1 and CDR2: SGHRS, YFSETQ. The CDR3 coding sequence is TGCGCCAGCAGCTTTTCAGGGCGAATCTACGAGCAGTACTTC. The encoded protein is CASSFSGRIYEQYF.

V and J are TRBV7-9 and TRBJ2-7; D unclear. The length of the CDR3 is 12 residues. V was trimmed by 4 bases and J by 5 bases, leaving 9 bases between them. In germline, CDR1 is SEHNR, CDR2 FQNEAQ (reference sequence). For the CDR3, the DNA is TGTGCCAGCAGCTCTGGGTTCCACGAGCAGTACTTC. Residues: CASSSGFHEQYF.

This clonotype was detected many times. V is TRBV6-1 and J is TRBJ1-2; tentatively, D is TRBD1 (5 bases). CDR1 is MNHNS and CDR2 is SASEGT in the germline V gene. Deletions cut 5 bases from V and 3 bases from J, with 10 bases between. The CDR3 covers 13 residues. The CDR3 nucleotides read TGTGCCAGCAGTCCCGACAGATACTATGGCTACACCTTC. Translation gives CASSPDRYYGYTF.

V gene TRBV24-1 combines with J gene TRBJ1-1, with D tentatively TRBD1 (6 bases). The CDR3 has 11 residues. Trimming took off 6 bases at V and 8 bases at J, with 9 bases between the two ends. Germline V lookup: CDR1 KGHDR, CDR2 SFDVKD. The CDR3 is CATSSGTEAFF. The CDR3 nucleotides read TGTGCCACCAGTTCGGGGACAGAAGCTTTCTTT.